The T cell receptor beta chain under discussion was sequenced for a study of T cells in Graves' hyperthyroidism and ophthalmopathy. Study-wide results and limits: Blood samples included most of the expanded thyroid clonotypes exceeding 0.001.

V trimming: 5 bases; J trimming: 4 bases; junction bases outside the gene matches: 6. The CDR3 runs 15 residues. PBMCs stemmed from approximately 9.1 ml fresh peripheral blood. Using RNA transcripts as the source, TCR beta CDR3 regions were amplified. HTBI primers were the set used in a first-round RT-PCR of the TCR CDR3. A single record per CDR3 protein comes from TCRdb applying MiXCR to the multiplex PCR reads. The sample shows approximately 720,000 distinct CDR3 sequences, around 20% of them seen only once. Of note for this clonotype: Its antigen is still unknown.

The chain is built from TRBV12-3 or TRBV12-4 and TRBJ2-2; TRBD2 agrees at 8 bases. The sequencing sample was made of blood. This clonotype was obtained from a woman aged 50 to 65 with Graves' hyperthyroidism that later progressed to Graves' ophthalmopathy. Written as DNA, the CDR3 is TGTGCCAGCAGTCCGGGACTAGGAGTCACCGGGGAGCTGTTTTTT. Translated: CASSPGLGVTGELFF.